A selection of T cell receptor beta chains follows, all from one sample in a study of shared clonotypes between healthy human individuals. TCRdb keeps only in-frame clones here, not all; method: immunoSEQ multiplex PCR. The data hold over 2 million clones, with 90% to 95% observed a single time. Sequenced input: naive CD4+ T cells sorted from blood. Source of these receptors: a man younger than 35 in good health. Both conserved end residues are part of each CDR3. The D gene is left open where the match is weak. Clone size appears in some rows only: once, few, many, or a class for an expanded clone.

d_call	j_call	clone_size	v_call	cdr3_nt	cdr3_aa
TRBD2	TRBJ2-1	-	TRBV30	TGTGCTTACGGGACTAGTAATGAGCAGTTCTTC	CAYGTSNEQFF
-	TRBJ2-2	-	TRBV15	TGTGCCACCAGGGGCGTGAACACCGGGGAGCTGTTTTTT	CATRGVNTGELFF
-	TRBJ1-1	-	TRBV7-9	TGTGCCAGCAGCTTCGCCGGGACACCTGAAGCTTTCTTT	CASSFAGTPEAFF
TRBD1	TRBJ1-1	-	TRBV10-1	TGCGCCAGCAGTGAACAGGGGGCCCTGAACACTGAAGCTTTCTTT	CASSEQGALNTEAFF
TRBD1	TRBJ2-7	-	TRBV7-9	TGTGCCAGCAGCGGACAGGGTCCCTACGAGCAGTACTTC	CASSGQGPYEQYF
-	TRBJ1-2	-	TRBV25-1	TGTGCCAGCAGTGATCCAGGGGCAGATTATGGCTACACCTTC	CASSDPGADYGYTF
-	TRBJ2-1	-	TRBV2	TGTGCCAGCAGTGGCCGGGACAATCGCTACAATGAGCAGTTCTTC	CASSGRDNRYNEQFF
-	TRBJ2-3	-	TRBV7-2	TGTGCCAGCAGCCCCCCCGGCGCATCGGATACGCAGTATTTT	CASSPPGASDTQYF
-	TRBJ2-5	-	TRBV6-1	TGTGCCAGCAGTGAAGGGGGCGCCGAGGAGACCCAGTACTTC	CASSEGGAEETQYF
-	TRBJ2-2	-	TRBV7-9	TGTGCCAGCAGCTTTCCGGGACCTTTCACCGGGGAGCTGTTTTTT	CASSFPGPFTGELFF
-	TRBJ2-3	-	TRBV5-1	TGCGCCAGCAGCTTGGAGGGGGGCCCGATCGCAGATACGCAGTATTTT	CASSLEGGPIADTQYF
-	TRBJ1-1	-	TRBV5-1	TGCGCCAGCAGCTTGGCCCGTGGAGGAACTGAAGCTTTCTTT	CASSLARGGTEAFF
-	TRBJ1-4	-	TRBV30	TGTGCCTGGAAACGCTTTGTGGGAATCAATGAAAAACTGTTTTTT	CAWKRFVGINEKLFF
TRBD1	TRBJ1-4	-	TRBV10-3	TGTGCCATCAGTCCCTCAGGGGGCTCTAATGAAAAACTGTTTTTT	CAISPSGGSNEKLFF
-	TRBJ2-5	-	TRBV11-2	TGTGCCAGCAGCTTAGGCGGCAGGGGTTCCTACCAAGAGACCCAGTACTTC	CASSLGGRGSYQETQYF
TRBD1	TRBJ2-5	-	TRBV19	TGTGCCAGTAGTAATCTCGGGACAGCGCAAGAGACCCAGTACTTC	CASSNLGTAQETQYF
-	TRBJ2-1	-	TRBV5-4	TGTGCCAGCAGTGAGCTCCAACAGGGCTATGAGCAGTTCTTC	CASSELQQGYEQFF
-	TRBJ1-1	-	TRBV5-1	TGCGCCAGCAGCTTGTGGGGGGAGAACACTGAAGCTTTCTTT	CASSLWGENTEAFF
TRBD2	TRBJ2-3	-	TRBV10-2	TGCGCCAGCAGTGAGTCTTCCGGCGGGAGGGGCACAGATACGCAGTATTTT	CASSESSGGRGTDTQYF
-	TRBJ2-6	once	TRBV27	TGTGCCAGCAGCCAAACGGGACCGGCCTCTGGGGCCAACGTCCTGACTTTC	CASSQTGPASGANVLTF
-	TRBJ2-7	-	TRBV30	TGTGCCTGGAGTCGAAGGGACGAGCAGTACTTC	CAWSRRDEQYF
-	TRBJ1-1	-	TRBV28	TGTGCCAGCCTCCAGGAGAAATCTTTGAACACTGAAGCTTTCTTT	CASLQEKSLNTEAFF
-	TRBJ2-6	-	TRBV7-6	TGTGCCAGCAGCTTAGGCTCTGGGGCCAACGTCCTGACTTTC	CASSLGSGANVLTF
-	TRBJ1-2	once	TRBV28	TGTGCCAGCAGTTTTGTCAGGTCCCTGGGCTACACCTTC	CASSFVRSLGYTF
-	TRBJ1-4	-	TRBV5-4	TGTGCCAGCAGCTTGGCGGGGATCCCTAATGAAAAACTGTTTTTT	CASSLAGIPNEKLFF
-	TRBJ1-2	-	TRBV9	TGTGCCAGCAGCCCGACGGGGGGGGCTGGCTACACCTTC	CASSPTGGAGYTF
-	TRBJ1-1	-	TRBV10-3	TGTGCCAGCCACAGCTACACTGAAGCTTTCTTT	CASHSYTEAFF
-	TRBJ2-5	-	TRBV29-1	TGCAGCGGATACAGGGTTGGAGAGACCCAGTACTTC	CSGYRVGETQYF
TRBD1	TRBJ1-1	-	TRBV5-4	TGTGCCAGCAGCTTGGCCGGACAGGGTAGATACACTGAAGCTTTCTTT	CASSLAGQGRYTEAFF
-	TRBJ2-7	-	TRBV18	TGTGCCAGCTCACCGTTCGGGGACGAGCAGTACTTC	CASSPFGDEQYF
-	TRBJ1-6	-	TRBV5-4	TGTGCCAGCGTGGACAGCCCTAATTCACCCCTCCACTTT	CASVDSPNSPLHF
-	TRBJ2-7	-	TRBV7-2	TGTGCCAGCAGCGTTGGTGCTCTTTACGAGCAGTACTTC	CASSVGALYEQYF
TRBD1	TRBJ1-1	-	TRBV6-5	TGTGCCAGCAGTTACTCACAGGGGATAGCCACTGAAGCTTTCTTT	CASSYSQGIATEAFF
-	TRBJ1-4	once	TRBV5-6	TGTGCCAGCAGCCGTAGGGCAATTAATGAAAAACTGTTTTTT	CASSRRAINEKLFF
-	TRBJ2-7	-	TRBV6-6	TGTGCCAGCAGGGATGGTCGAGGGATTATCGCCGAGCAGTACTTC	CASRDGRGIIAEQYF
TRBD1	TRBJ1-4	-	TRBV4-1	TGCGCCAGCAGCCAATACAGGGGGCCGGGGGAAAAACTGTTTTTT	CASSQYRGPGEKLFF
-	TRBJ1-5	-	TRBV27	TGTGCCAGCAGTTTATTGGGAGATAGCAATCAGCCCCAGCATTTT	CASSLLGDSNQPQHF
-	TRBJ2-2	-	TRBV7-9	TGTGCCAGCAGCTTCTCTGACCGGGGAGCCGGGGAGCTGTTTTTT	CASSFSDRGAGELFF
-	TRBJ1-3	-	TRBV15	TGTGCCACCAGCAGAGAAGGGGCCCGAAACACCATATATTTT	CATSREGARNTIYF
-	TRBJ1-2	-	TRBV19	TGTGCCATCCGTCCAAACCGGGACCGCGGCTATGGCTACACCTTC	CAIRPNRDRGYGYTF
-	TRBJ1-4	-	TRBV28	TGTGCCAGCAGTTCCTCCGATGAAAAACTGTTTTTT	CASSSSDEKLFF
-	TRBJ1-1	-	TRBV30	TGTGCCTGGAGTCGGACAGACAGTAAGAACACTGAAGCTTTCTTT	CAWSRTDSKNTEAFF
TRBD1	TRBJ1-2	-	TRBV7-3	TGTGCCAGCAGCTTAACCGGACAGGGGGCGAATGGCTACACCTTC	CASSLTGQGANGYTF
-	TRBJ1-3	-	TRBV18	TGTGCCAGCTCTCATATGGGTGCTGGAAACACCATATATTTT	CASSHMGAGNTIYF
TRBD1	TRBJ2-1	-	TRBV13	TGTGCCAGCAGTCCGACAGGGGGAACTCCCAATGAGCAGTTCTTC	CASSPTGGTPNEQFF
-	TRBJ1-3	-	TRBV18	TGTGCCAGCTCACCAATCGACAGTACCCAAGGAAACACCATATATTTT	CASSPIDSTQGNTIYF
-	TRBJ2-1	-	TRBV27	TGTGCCAGCAGTTTGAGGCCTCACCAGAGTAATGAGCAGTTCTTC	CASSLRPHQSNEQFF
-	TRBJ2-7	-	TRBV7-3	TGTGCCAGCAGCTTGGACATAACCTACGAGCAGTACTTC	CASSLDITYEQYF
-	TRBJ2-2	-	TRBV28	TGTGCCAGCAGGCCCCCCAACACCGGGGAGCTGTTTTTT	CASRPPNTGELFF